Listed below are T cell receptor beta chains from one sample, sequenced in a study of PD-1 blockade in classical Hodgkin lymphoma. Generated by immunoSEQ multiplex PCR, the TCRdb table keeps only in-frame clones and is missing some. Here the sample spans about 19,000 clones, around three quarters being singletons. The sample in question was peripheral blood mononuclear cells (PBMCs), obtained before the fourth cycle of nivolumab. The receptors originated from a human donor with classical Hodgkin lymphoma. CDR3s leave out the opening cysteine and the closing phenylalanine or tryptophan. The D gene is left open where the match is weak.

>13|TRBJ1-2|.|TRBV9
ASSVAETALYGYT
>11|TRBJ2-5|.|TRBV30
AWSVQGQETQY
>15|TRBJ2-3|TRBD1|TRBV10-3
AIAQSTGGTSTDTQY
>13|TRBJ2-7|.|TRBV7-9
ASSLYRDEAYEQY
>14|TRBJ2-1|.|TRBV4-1
ASSQAGLGSYNEQF
>14|TRBJ2-6|.|TRBV4-3
ASSQATGPGANVLT
>14|TRBJ2-7|TRBD2|TRBV7-2
ASSRHRRGKLDEQY
>13|TRBJ2-7|TRBD2|TRBV5-1
ASSVRGLAGDEQY
>12|TRBJ2-7|TRBD1|TRBV7-9
ASSYRDRPYEQY
>12|TRBJ1-5|TRBD1|TRBV19
ASSGQAVNQPQH
>11|TRBJ1-4|.|TRBV29-1
SVSTATYEKLF
>13|TRBJ2-1|TRBD2|TRBV29-1
SVEASGRIHNEQF
>12|TRBJ2-7|.|TRBV5-8
ASSLGGPGDEQY
>10|TRBJ2-7|TRBD2|TRBV29-1
SVGGGRHEQY
>13|TRBJ1-1|TRBD1|TRBV27
ASSLGQGWNTEAF
>13|TRBJ1-3|.|TRBV5-6
ASSLVSSPGNTIY
>9|TRBJ1-2|.|TRBV2
ASTPNYGYT
>11|TRBJ2-1|TRBD2|TRBV7-2
ASSGGLHNEQF
>12|TRBJ1-1|.|TRBV5-5
ASSLEDVDTEAF
>12|TRBJ2-3|.|TRBV7-2
ASSLAVATDTQY
>8|TRBJ1-1|.|TRBV29-1
SVAETEAF
>13|TRBJ2-7|TRBD2|TRBV5-5
ASSSGLADSYEQY
>11|TRBJ1-1|.|TRBV5-1
ASSLPGLTEAF
>14|TRBJ2-1|TRBD2|TRBV27
ASSPPAGAGYNEQF
>13|TRBJ1-2|TRBD1|TRBV10-1
ASSGDRITNYGYT
>13|TRBJ2-5|TRBD1|TRBV4-1
ASRGQGRIQETQY
>12|TRBJ2-7|TRBD2|TRBV7-2
ASSRDGGNYEQY
>10|TRBJ1-1|.|TRBV6-1
AASNRASEAF
>10|TRBJ2-5|.|TRBV7-9
ASSLNTQTQY
>12|TRBJ1-2|TRBD1|TRBV2
ASIPGQGAYGYT
>12|TRBJ2-7|.|TRBV2
ASSAESIVDEQY
>11|TRBJ1-6|.|TRBV2
ASKWGGSSPLH
>11|TRBJ1-4|.|TRBV7-9
AITTPNNEKLF
>14|TRBJ2-1|.|TRBV7-3
ASSSAGLSEYNEQF
>12|TRBJ1-6|.|TRBV7-9
ASSLGLNNSPLH
>13|TRBJ1-3|.|TRBV4-1
ASSEEERAGNTIY
>12|TRBJ2-5|TRBD2|TRBV5-1
ASSLTSGEETQY
>10|TRBJ2-7|.|TRBV6-6
ASSSRQDEQY
>12|TRBJ1-6|.|TRBV6-5
ASRPAAYNSPLH
>15|TRBJ2-3|.|TRBV2
ASSKPLTGIGTDTQY
>11|TRBJ1-3|.|TRBV29-1
SVGGPSGNTIY
>10|TRBJ1-1|TRBD1|TRBV5-4
ASRPGQGAAF
>13|TRBJ2-4|TRBD1|TRBV27
ASSSPGQGRNIQY
>12|TRBJ1-4|.|TRBV6-5
ASSSLVGSEKLF
>13|TRBJ1-4|.|TRBV5-6
ASSLLDATNEKLF
>16|TRBJ1-5|.|TRBV27
ASSFGGLGVGSNQPQH
>16|TRBJ2-1|TRBD2|TRBV18
ASSPPWIAGASYNEQF
>12|TRBJ1-1|.|TRBV7-9
ASSRNQGNTEAF